Listed below are T cell receptor beta chains from one sample, sequenced in a study of cytomegalovirus exposure and HLA in healthy donors. Libraries were prepared by immunoSEQ multiplex PCR; TCRdb keeps only in-frame clonotypes and omits some of them. The sample lists about 120,000 clones; 60% to 80% were seen once. Sequencing input: PBMCs. These receptor sequences come from a human donor in good health. Each CDR3 is given with its conserved first and last residue. The order of the fields is D gene, clone size, J gene, V gene, CDR3 DNA, CDR3 protein. The D gene is left open where the match is weak. Size is omitted from some rows. Given values are once, few, many or a class for expanded clones.

D: .
size: .
J: TRBJ1-1
V: TRBV20-1
DNA: TGCAGTGCTAGGTCCAGCACTGAAGCTTTCTTT
CDR3: CSARSSTEAFF

D: .
size: .
J: TRBJ2-5
V: TRBV5-1
DNA: TGCGCCAGCAGCTTGGATGGGGAGGCAGAGACCCAGTACTTC
CDR3: CASSLDGEAETQYF

D: TRBD1
size: once
J: TRBJ2-5
V: TRBV11-2
DNA: TGTGCCAGCAGCTCCCCCGACAGGGTGGGGAATATCCAAGAGACCCAGTACTTC
CDR3: CASSSPDRVGNIQETQYF

D: TRBD1
size: .
J: TRBJ1-2
V: TRBV4-2
DNA: TGTGCCAGCAGACCGCGGACAGGTGATAACTATGGCTACACCTTC
CDR3: CASRPRTGDNYGYTF

D: TRBD2
size: few
J: TRBJ2-3
V: TRBV4-2
DNA: TGTGCCAGCAGCCAAGATGGGCGGGGGAGTTGGAATACGCAGTATTTT
CDR3: CASSQDGRGSWNTQYF

D: .
size: .
J: TRBJ1-5
V: TRBV7-8
DNA: TGTGCCAGCAGCTTCGCCACCTCACAGGGTTATGGCAATCAGCCCCAGCATTTT
CDR3: CASSFATSQGYGNQPQHF

D: .
size: .
J: TRBJ2-7
V: TRBV20-1
DNA: TGCAGTGCTACAGGGGAAGGCGAGCAGTACTTC
CDR3: CSATGEGEQYF

D: .
size: .
J: TRBJ1-5
V: TRBV27
DNA: TGTGCCAGCAGTTTATTAGGGGGCAATCAGCCCCAGCATTTT
CDR3: CASSLLGGNQPQHF

D: TRBD1
size: .
J: TRBJ2-1
V: TRBV7-2
DNA: TGTGCCAGCAGCCCTGGGAACAGGGGTTTCAATGAGCAGTTCTTC
CDR3: CASSPGNRGFNEQFF

D: TRBD1
size: .
J: TRBJ2-4
V: TRBV5-4
DNA: TGTGCCAGCAGCTTGGAGGGACAGGGGGAGGCCAAAAACATTCAGTACTTC
CDR3: CASSLEGQGEAKNIQYF

D: TRBD1
size: .
J: TRBJ1-2
V: TRBV2
DNA: TGCCGCCAGTGGGGGACAGGGGCCTATGGCTACACCTTC
CDR3: CRQWGTGAYGYTF

D: .
size: few
J: TRBJ2-1
V: TRBV5-4
DNA: TGTGCCAGCAGTATCCAACAGAGCTCCTACAATGAGCAGTTCTTC
CDR3: CASSIQQSSYNEQFF